This T cell receptor beta chain was identified during a study of cytomegalovirus exposure and HLA in healthy donors. Study-level points and caveats: After further analysis at a later stage, 16,951 TCR beta sequences were associated with HLA alleles at 0.05 false discovery rate. In vitro, a few CMV-associated chains proved specific for CMV antigens.

Of note for this clone: Its antigen is not known. The junction does not match germline at one end; this may be a read error.

Per the germline V gene, CDR1 is SSHAT and CDR2 is FNYEAQ (reference sequence). The CDR3 spans 15 residues. The records do not include a CMV serostatus for this donor. PCR involved 60 Vbeta and 13 Jbeta primers. Produced via immunoSEQ multiplex PCR; TCRdb's table is partial and in-frame only. The top ten clones hold approximately 3.7% of a sample with more than 100,000 clones, around three quarters of them seen once. The origin of this receptor is a human donor in good health. V usage is TRBV7-7 and J usage is TRBJ2-2; no clear D gene. The sample comprised PBMCs. This CDR3 reads CASSLDSLNTGELFF. In DNA, the CDR3 is TGTGCTAGCAGCTTAGACTCACTGAACACCGGGGAGCTGTTTTTT. Full variable domain (rest looked up from reference TRBV7-7 and TRBJ2-2): GAGVSQSPRYKVTKRGQDVTLRCDPISSHATLYWYQQALGQGPEFLTYFNYEAQPDKSGLPSDRFSAERPEGSISTLTIQRTEQRDSAMYRCASSLDSLNTGELFFGEGSRLTVL.